This T cell receptor beta chain was profiled in a study of fetal regulatory T cell absence and autoimmunity (dated by TCRdb to about 2017). With respect to the entire study: Exocrine pancreas autoimmunity was seen in the IPEX patients without clinical diabetes. General conclusions and limits of the study: Compared with cord blood, the pancreas TCR compartment showed significant oligoclonal enrichment, and some top clones were enriched more than 85-fold. The oligoclonal enrichment was interpreted as supporting antigen-driven autoimmunity in the pancreas before birth in IPEX syndrome. TRB gene family usage was found to be broadly similar between cord blood and pancreas and to resemble published neonatal and adult repertoires.

For this chain, trimming is 4 bases at the V end and 5 bases at the J end, and the number of junction bases without a gene match is 4. From its cysteine to its phenylalanine, the CDR3 spans 14 amino acids. Kept here is only the CDR3 DNA, which spans 42 bases and is read in frame from base 1. From a lookup of the germline V gene (reference sequence), CDR1 and CDR2 are LNHDA and SQIVND. A word on this clone: The specificity of this receptor is unknown. Base qualities are not recorded, but no much larger clone differs from it by a single base.

The DNeasy Blood and Tissue Kit was used to extract about 1.9-3 ug of genomic DNA from either umbilical cord blood or frozen pancreas. On the immunoSEQ human TCRbeta survey platform, TCRbeta CDR3 regions were amplified and barcoded with a two-step multiplex PCR. Illumina instruments were used to sequence the libraries, and IgH from the same samples was sequenced in parallel. For the original study's pipeline: Raw reads were filtered against IMGT V, D, J definitions and were binned using a nearest-neighbor algorithm so that PCR and sequencing errors were removed. Clones were defined as identical nucleotide sequences, and differential abundance between tissues was assessed by per-clone Fisher exact tests with a pFDR threshold of p<0.01. Clones whose frequencies were too low for statistical inference were excluded by a minimum inclusion filter of 10 in either sample. The immunoSEQ Analyzer was used for pairwise clonal comparisons, while IMGT tools were used to assess gene family usage. TCRdb provides this immuneACCESS table in a form limited to in-frame rearrangements. Some clones are lacking; in checked studies, under half of them reflect an unresolved V gene, and why the rest are absent is not known. V and J calls and clone size are given by that table; D and trimming were obtained from the DNA. The sample table holds some 44,000 clones, of which about four fifths were seen once. The leading ten clones occupy approximately 0.45% of the sample.

The clonotype was recovered from a newborn boy with IPEX syndrome. The receptor chain draws on TRBV19 and TRBJ2-5; a stretch of 10 junction bases matches TRBD2. Sequenced sample: cord blood. Here the CDR3 is given as CASSKRGGWETQYF. The nucleotide sequence is given as TGTGCCAGTAGTAAGCGGGGGGGCTGGGAGACCCAGTACTTC.